This T cell receptor (beta chain) was profiled in a study of blood T cell repertoires in COVID-19. Study at large: The study drew acute and convalescent COVID-19 samples from the United States, Italy and Spain. PBMCs, B-cell-depleted T cells, or T cells were the source of the cDNA or gDNA that made up the material.

The CDR3 has 13 amino acids. V lost 2 bases and J 7 bases, leaving 9 bases between the germline ends. The germline gives CDR1 SGHTA, CDR2 FQGNSA. Original data processing: Estimation of nucleated cell counts relied on the amplification of reference gene primers. Libraries were prepared by immunoSEQ multiplex PCR; TCRdb keeps only in-frame clonotypes and omits some of them. Clone size and V and J calls were adopted from that table, with D and trimming inferred from the DNA. There are under 150,000 clones in the sample; 90% occur only once, and roughly 3.7% lies in the top ten. The sample taken for sequencing was peripheral blood. The chain employs TRBV7-2 and TRBJ2-4; possibly TRBD2 for D (6 bases). The source is a man aged 45-60 years with active COVID-19. CDR3 residues: CASSLTGVNIQYF. The CDR3, as DNA: TGTGCCAGCAGCTTAACGGGGGTCAACATTCAGTACTTC.